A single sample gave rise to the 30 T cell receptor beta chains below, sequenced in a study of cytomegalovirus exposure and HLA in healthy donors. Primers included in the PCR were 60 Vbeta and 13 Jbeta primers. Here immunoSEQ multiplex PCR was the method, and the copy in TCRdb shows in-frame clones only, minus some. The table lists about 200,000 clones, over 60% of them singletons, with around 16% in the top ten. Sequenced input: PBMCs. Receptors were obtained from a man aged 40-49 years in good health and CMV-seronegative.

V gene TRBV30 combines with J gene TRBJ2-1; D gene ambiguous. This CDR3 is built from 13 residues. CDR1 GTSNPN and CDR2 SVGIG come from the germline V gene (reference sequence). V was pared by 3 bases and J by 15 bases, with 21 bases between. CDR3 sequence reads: CAWRTCGLTGWFF. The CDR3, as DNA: TGTGCCTGGAGGACCTGTGGGTTAACGGGTTGGTTCTTC.

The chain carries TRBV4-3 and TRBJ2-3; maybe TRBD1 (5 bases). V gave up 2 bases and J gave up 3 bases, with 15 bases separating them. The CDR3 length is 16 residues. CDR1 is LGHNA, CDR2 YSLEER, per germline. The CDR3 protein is CASSQSAGYYTDTQYF. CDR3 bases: TGCGCCAGCAGCCAATCGGCAGGGTATTATACAGATACGCAGTATTTT.

The CDR3 here is CATSRGGLAGAEQYF. The CDR3 DNA reads as TGTGCCACCAGCAGGGGGGGGCTAGCGGGAGCCGAGCAGTACTTC. The chain couples TRBV15 to TRBJ2-7, with 10 bases fitting TRBD2. J lost 6 bases, V lost 3 bases, and 8 bases had no gene match. In germline, CDR1 is LNHNV, CDR2 YYDKDF (reference sequence). The CDR3 runs to 15 residues.

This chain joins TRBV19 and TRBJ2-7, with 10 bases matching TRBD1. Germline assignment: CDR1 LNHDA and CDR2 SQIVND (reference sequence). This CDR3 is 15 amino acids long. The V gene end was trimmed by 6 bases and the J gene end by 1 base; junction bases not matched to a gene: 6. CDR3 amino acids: CASSAPGQGSYEQYF. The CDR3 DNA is TGTGCCAGTAGCGCACCGGGACAGGGGTCCTACGAGCAGTACTTC.

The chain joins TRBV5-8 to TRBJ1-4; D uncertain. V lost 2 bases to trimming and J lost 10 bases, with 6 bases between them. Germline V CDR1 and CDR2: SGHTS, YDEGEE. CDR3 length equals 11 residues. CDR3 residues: CASSFSTKLFF. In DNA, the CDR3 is TGTGCCAGCAGCTTCTCTACAAAACTGTTTTTT. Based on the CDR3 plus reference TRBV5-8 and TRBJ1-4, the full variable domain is EAGVTQSPTHLIKTRGQQATLRCSPISGHTSVYWYQQALGLGLQFLLWYDEGEERNRGNFPPRFSGRQFPNYSSELNVNALELEDSALYLCASSFSTKLFFGSGTQLSVL.

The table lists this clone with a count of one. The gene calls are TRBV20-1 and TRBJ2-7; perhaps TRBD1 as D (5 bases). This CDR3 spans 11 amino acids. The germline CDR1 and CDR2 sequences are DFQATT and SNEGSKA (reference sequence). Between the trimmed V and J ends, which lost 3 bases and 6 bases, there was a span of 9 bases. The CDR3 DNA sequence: TGCAGTGCTAGTTCAGGGCGCGAGCAGTACTTC. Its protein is CSASSGREQYF.

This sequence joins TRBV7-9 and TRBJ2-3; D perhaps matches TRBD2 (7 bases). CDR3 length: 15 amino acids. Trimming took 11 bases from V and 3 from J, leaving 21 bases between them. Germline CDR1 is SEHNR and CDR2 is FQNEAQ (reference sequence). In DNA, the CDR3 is TGTGCCGGCGGAGGGGGGGCTGGCCCAACAGATACGCAGTATTTT. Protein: CAGGGGAGPTDTQYF.

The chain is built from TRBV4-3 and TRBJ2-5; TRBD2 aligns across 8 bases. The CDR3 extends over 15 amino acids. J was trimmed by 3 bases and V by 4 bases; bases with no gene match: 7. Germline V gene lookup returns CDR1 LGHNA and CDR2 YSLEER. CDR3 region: CASSLQGTREETQYF. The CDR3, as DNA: TGCGCCAGCAGCCTCCAAGGGACTAGAGAAGAGACCCAGTACTTC.

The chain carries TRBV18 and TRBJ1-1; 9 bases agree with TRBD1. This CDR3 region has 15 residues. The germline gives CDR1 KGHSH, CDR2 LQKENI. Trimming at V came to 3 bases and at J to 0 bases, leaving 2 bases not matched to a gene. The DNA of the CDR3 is TGTGCCAGCTCACCGGGACAGGGCCTGAACACTGAAGCTTTCTTT. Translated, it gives CASSPGQGLNTEAFF.

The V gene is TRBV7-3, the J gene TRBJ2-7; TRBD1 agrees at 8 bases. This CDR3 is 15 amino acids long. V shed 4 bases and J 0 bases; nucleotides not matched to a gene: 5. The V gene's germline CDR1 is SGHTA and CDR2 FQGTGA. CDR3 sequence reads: CASSSWDRSSYEQYF. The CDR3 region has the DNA TGTGCCAGCAGCTCCTGGGACAGGTCCTCCTACGAGCAGTACTTC.

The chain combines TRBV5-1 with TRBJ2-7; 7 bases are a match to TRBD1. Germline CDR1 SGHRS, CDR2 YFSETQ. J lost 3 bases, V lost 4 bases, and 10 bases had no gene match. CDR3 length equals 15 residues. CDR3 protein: CASSAGTVQYYEQYF. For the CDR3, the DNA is TGCGCCAGCAGCGCCGGGACAGTGCAGTACTACGAGCAGTACTTC.

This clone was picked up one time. The CDR3 loop is CASSLVSSGANVLTF. The DNA of the CDR3 is TGTGCCAGCAGTTTAGTGAGCTCTGGGGCCAACGTCCTGACTTTC. The chain links TRBV28 to TRBJ2-6; D is uncertain. V lost 2 bases and J lost 0, with 5 bases in between. This CDR3 contains 15 residues. CDR1 and CDR2 (germline): MDHEN, SYDVKM.

CDR3 loop: CASSQVGDYGYTF. DNA of the CDR3: TGCGCCAGCAGCCAAGTCGGAGACTATGGCTACACCTTC. The gene calls are TRBV4-1 and TRBJ1-2; D is unclear. Trimming removed 1 base from V and 3 bases from J, with 6 bases in between. Germline assignment: CDR1 MGHRA and CDR2 YSYEKL. This CDR3 is 13 amino acids long.

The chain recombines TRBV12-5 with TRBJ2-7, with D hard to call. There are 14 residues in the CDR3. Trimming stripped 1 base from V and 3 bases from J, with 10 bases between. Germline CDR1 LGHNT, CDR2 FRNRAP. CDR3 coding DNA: TGTGCTAGTGGTTTGGCTCAGGCCCTCTACGAGCAGTACTTC. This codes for CASGLAQALYEQYF.

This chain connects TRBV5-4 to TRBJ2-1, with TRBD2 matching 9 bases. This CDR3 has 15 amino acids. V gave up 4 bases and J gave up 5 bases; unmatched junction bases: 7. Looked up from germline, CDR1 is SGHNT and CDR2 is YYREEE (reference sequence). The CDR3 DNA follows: TGTGCCAGCAGCGCCCCTAGCGGGGTGAACAATGAGCAGTTCTTC. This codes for CASSAPSGVNNEQFF.

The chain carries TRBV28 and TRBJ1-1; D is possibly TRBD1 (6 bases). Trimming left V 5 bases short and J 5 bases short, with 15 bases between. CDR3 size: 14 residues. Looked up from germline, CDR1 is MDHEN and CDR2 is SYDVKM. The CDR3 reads CASSRGGKWTEAFF. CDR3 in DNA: TGTGCCAGCAGTAGGGGGGGGAAATGGACTGAAGCTTTCTTT. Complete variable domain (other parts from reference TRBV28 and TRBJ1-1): DVKVTQSSRYLVKRTGEKVFLECVQDMDHENMFWYRQDPGLGLRLIYFSYDVKMKEKGDIPEGYSVSREKKERFSLILESASTNQTSMYLCASSRGGKWTEAFFGQGTRLTVV.

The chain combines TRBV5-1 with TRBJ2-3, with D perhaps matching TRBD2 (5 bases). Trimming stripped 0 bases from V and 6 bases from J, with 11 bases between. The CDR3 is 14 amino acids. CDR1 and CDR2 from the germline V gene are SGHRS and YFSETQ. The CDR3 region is CASSLGQTGDTQYF. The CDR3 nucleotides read TGCGCCAGCAGCTTGGGACAAACGGGGGATACGCAGTATTTT.

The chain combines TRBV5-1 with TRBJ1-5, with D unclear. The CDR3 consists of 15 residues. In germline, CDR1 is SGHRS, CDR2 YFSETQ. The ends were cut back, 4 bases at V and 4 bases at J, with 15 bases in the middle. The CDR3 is CASSPTGRVNQPQHF. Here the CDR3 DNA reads TGCGCCAGCAGCCCAACGGGGAGGGTGAATCAGCCCCAGCATTTT.

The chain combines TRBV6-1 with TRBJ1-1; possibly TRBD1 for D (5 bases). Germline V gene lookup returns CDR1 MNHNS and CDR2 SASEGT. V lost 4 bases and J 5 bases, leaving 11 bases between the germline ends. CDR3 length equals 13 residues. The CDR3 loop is CASSGSRGTEAFF. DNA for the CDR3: TGTGCCAGCAGTGGGTCTCGGGGGACTGAAGCTTTCTTT.

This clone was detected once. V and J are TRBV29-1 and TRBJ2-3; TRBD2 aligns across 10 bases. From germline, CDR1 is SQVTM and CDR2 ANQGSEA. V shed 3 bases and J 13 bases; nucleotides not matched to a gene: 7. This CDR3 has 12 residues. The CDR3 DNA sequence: TGCAGCGTTGATATGACTAGCGGGTCGAAGTATTTT. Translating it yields CSVDMTSGSKYF.

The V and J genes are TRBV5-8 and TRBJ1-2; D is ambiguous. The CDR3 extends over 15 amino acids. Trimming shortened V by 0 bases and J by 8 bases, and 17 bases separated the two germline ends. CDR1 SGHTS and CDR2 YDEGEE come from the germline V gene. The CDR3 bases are TGTGCCAGCAGCTTGGAAGTAGGCAGAACGCGGGGCTACACCTTC. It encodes CASSLEVGRTRGYTF. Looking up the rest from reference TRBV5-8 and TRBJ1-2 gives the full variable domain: EAGVTQSPTHLIKTRGQQATLRCSPISGHTSVYWYQQALGLGLQFLLWYDEGEERNRGNFPPRFSGRQFPNYSSELNVNALELEDSALYLCASSLEVGRTRGYTFGSGTRLTVV.

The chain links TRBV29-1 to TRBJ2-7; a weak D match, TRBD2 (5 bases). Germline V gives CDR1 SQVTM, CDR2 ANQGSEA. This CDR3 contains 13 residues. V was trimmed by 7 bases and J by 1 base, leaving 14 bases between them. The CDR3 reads CSAGIPGSYEQYF. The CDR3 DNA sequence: TGCAGCGCCGGGATACCTGGTTCCTACGAGCAGTACTTC.

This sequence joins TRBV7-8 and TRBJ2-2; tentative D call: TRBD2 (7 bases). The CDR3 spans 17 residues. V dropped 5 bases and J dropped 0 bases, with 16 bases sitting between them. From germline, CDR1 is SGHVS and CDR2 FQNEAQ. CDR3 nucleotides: TGTGCCAGCAGCCCTAGGGGGGGACGGACGAACACCGGGGAGCTGTTTTTT. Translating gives CASSPRGGRTNTGELFF.

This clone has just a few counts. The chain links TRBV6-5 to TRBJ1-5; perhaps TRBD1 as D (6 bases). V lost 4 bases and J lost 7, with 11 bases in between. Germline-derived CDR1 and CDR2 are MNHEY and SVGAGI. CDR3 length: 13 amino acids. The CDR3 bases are TGTGCCAGCAGTTTGCAACAGGGCCAGCCCCAGCATTTT. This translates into CASSLQQGQPQHF.

The CDR3 loop is CASSLVPGGGEKLFF. The CDR3 DNA follows: TGTGCCAGCAGCTTGGTCCCTGGGGGAGGTGAAAAACTGTTTTTT. The V call is TRBV5-6, the J call TRBJ1-4, with D possibly matching TRBD1 (5 bases). Germline values: CDR1 SGHDT, CDR2 YYEEEE. The CDR3 sequence is 15 residues long. The germline V and J ends were trimmed by 0 bases and 7 bases, with 13 bases remaining between them.

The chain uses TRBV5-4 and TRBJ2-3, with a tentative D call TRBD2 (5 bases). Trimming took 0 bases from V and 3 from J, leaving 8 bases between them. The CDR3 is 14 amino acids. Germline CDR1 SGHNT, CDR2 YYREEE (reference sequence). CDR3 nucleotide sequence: TGTGCCAGCAGCTTGGTTACTAGAACAGATACGCAGTATTTT. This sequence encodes CASSLVTRTDTQYF. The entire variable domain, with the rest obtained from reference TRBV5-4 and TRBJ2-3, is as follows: ETGVTQSPTHLIKTRGQQVTLRCSSQSGHNTVSWYQQALGQGPQFIFQYYREEENGRGNFPPRFSGLQFPNYSSELNVNALELDDSALYLCASSLVTRTDTQYFGPGTRLTVL.

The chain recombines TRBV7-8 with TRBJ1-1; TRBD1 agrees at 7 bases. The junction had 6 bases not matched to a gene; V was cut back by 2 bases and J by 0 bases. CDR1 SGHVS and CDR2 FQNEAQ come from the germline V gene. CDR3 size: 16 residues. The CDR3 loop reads CASSLREGQMNTEAFF. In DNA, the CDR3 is TGTGCCAGCAGCTTAAGAGAGGGACAGATGAACACTGAAGCTTTCTTT.

CDR3: CASSLEGRGGYTF. The DNA for the CDR3 is TGCGCCAGCAGCTTGGAGGGCAGGGGTGGCTACACCTTC. V usage is TRBV5-1 and J usage is TRBJ1-2, with D possibly matching TRBD1 (6 bases). The CDR3 contains 13 residues. CDR1 and CDR2 from the germline V gene are SGHRS and YFSETQ. Trimming took off 0 bases at V and 7 bases at J, with 10 bases between the two ends.

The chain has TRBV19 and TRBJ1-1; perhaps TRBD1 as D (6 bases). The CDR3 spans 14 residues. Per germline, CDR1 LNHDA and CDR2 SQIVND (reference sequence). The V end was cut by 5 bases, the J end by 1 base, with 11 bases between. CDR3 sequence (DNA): TGTGCCAGTAGTTGGGGACATTCGAACACTGAAGCTTTCTTT. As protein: CASSWGHSNTEAFF. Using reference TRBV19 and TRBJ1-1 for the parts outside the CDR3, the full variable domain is DGGITQSPKYLFRKEGQNVTLSCEQNLNHDAMYWYRQDPGQGLRLIYYSQIVNDFQKGDIAEGYSVSREKKESFPLTVTSAQKNPTAFYLCASSWGHSNTEAFFGQGTRLTVV.

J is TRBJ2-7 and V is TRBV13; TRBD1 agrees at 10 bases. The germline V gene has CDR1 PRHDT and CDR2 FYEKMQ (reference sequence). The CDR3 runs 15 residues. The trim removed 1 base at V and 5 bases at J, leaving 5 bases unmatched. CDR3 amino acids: CASSLEGTGVNEQYF. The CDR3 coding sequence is TGTGCCAGCAGCTTAGAAGGGACAGGGGTTAACGAGCAGTACTTC.